These T cell receptor beta chains were read from a single sample in a study of technical replicates of blood from a few donors. This table comes from immunoSEQ multiplex PCR, and its TCRdb copy is limited to in-frame clones, with some not included. Here the sample spans tens of thousands of clones, about 86% being singletons. Sequences were obtained from PBMCs. The receptors here all came from a human donor in good health. Some clones in this sample may be carry-over from other donors' samples. Both conserved end residues are part of each CDR3. D genes are given only for firm matches. Rows may omit the clone size; those that give it use once, few, many or a size class.

TRBJ1-2	TRBV5-4	TRBD1	NA	TGTGCCAGCAGCAGACCGGGACAGGGGTTATACTATGGCTACACCTTC	CASSRPGQGLYYGYTF
TRBJ2-3	TRBV9	NA	NA	TGTGCCAGCAGCGTAGCTGGGGCGGATACGCAGTATTTT	CASSVAGADTQYF
TRBJ1-5	TRBV2	NA	NA	TGTGCCAGCAGTGAAGGCAGGGGCCAGCAGCCCCAGCATTTT	CASSEGRGQQPQHF
TRBJ2-1	TRBV5-6	TRBD2	NA	TGTGCCAGCAGCTTTAGCGGGAGGGGGAATGAGCAGTTCTTC	CASSFSGRGNEQFF
TRBJ2-5	TRBV18	TRBD2	NA	TGTGCCAGCTCCGGACTAGCGGGGCCCCAAGAGACCCAGTACTTC	CASSGLAGPQETQYF
TRBJ2-3	TRBV9	TRBD2	NA	TGTGCCAGCAGCGGAGACGGGACTAGCGGGTTAGCCCCTAGCACAGATACGCAGTATTTT	CASSGDGTSGLAPSTDTQYF
TRBJ1-6	TRBV4-1	NA	NA	TGCGCCAGCAGCCAGACGGGGGGCGGTTCACCCCTCCACTTT	CASSQTGGGSPLHF
TRBJ1-6	TRBV13	NA	NA	TGTGCCAGCAGCTCGGACACGGCGTGGAATTCACCCCTCCACTTT	CASSSDTAWNSPLHF
TRBJ1-4	TRBV7-2	TRBD1	NA	TGTGCCAGCAGCTTAGGGACAGGGTTGATAGCAACTAATGAAAAACTGTTTTTT	CASSLGTGLIATNEKLFF
TRBJ1-1	TRBV10-3	NA	NA	TGTGCCATCAGTGAAACGGGGGCGCAAGGGGGGGCTGAAGCTTTCTTT	CAISETGAQGGAEAFF
TRBJ2-5	TRBV5-1	NA	NA	TGCGCCAGCAGCTTGGATACGGGACAAGAGACCCAGTACTTC	CASSLDTGQETQYF
TRBJ1-1	TRBV2	NA	NA	TGTGCCAGCAGTGAAAGAGGCAGGGAGGCCGCTTTCTTT	CASSERGREAAFF
TRBJ2-1	TRBV7-3	NA	NA	TGTGCCAGCAGGGCTAGCGTAAGCTCCTACAATGAGCAGTTCTTC	CASRASVSSYNEQFF
TRBJ2-1	TRBV13	NA	few	TGTGCCAGCAGCTTAGAGGGGGGGTCGGAGGGGTCCTACAATGAGCAGTTCTTC	CASSLEGGSEGSYNEQFF
TRBJ2-1	TRBV5-6	TRBD2	NA	TGTGCCAGCAGCAGAGTTAGCGGGAGGATCAATGAGCAGTTCTTC	CASSRVSGRINEQFF
TRBJ2-7	TRBV7-2	NA	NA	TGTGCCAGCAGCTCCCGATATAGCGGAAGAACCTACGAGCAGTACTTC	CASSSRYSGRTYEQYF
TRBJ1-2	TRBV30	TRBD1	NA	TGTGCCTGGAGTGTACGCCCAGGGGGAATAGATGGCTACACCTTC	CAWSVRPGGIDGYTF
TRBJ2-5	TRBV5-4	NA	NA	TGTGCCAGCAGCCGCTACGGGAAAGGTTCCCAAGAGACCCAGTACTTC	CASSRYGKGSQETQYF
TRBJ1-1	TRBV11-2	NA	few	TGTGCCAGCAGCCCCCGGGACTTTGGTGAAGCTTTCTTT	CASSPRDFGEAFF
TRBJ2-1	TRBV7-9	TRBD2	NA	TGTGCCAGCAGTCGTCCTAGCGGGAGGGGGGACTACAATGAGCAGTTCTTC	CASSRPSGRGDYNEQFF
TRBJ2-2	TRBV11-2	NA	NA	TGTGCCAGCAGCTTATTTATGGGGGGTGCAAGCACCGGGGAGCTGTTTTTT	CASSLFMGGASTGELFF
TRBJ2-7	TRBV29-1	NA	NA	TGCAGCGTTGAAGATCAGGGGGGCGAGCAGTACTTC	CSVEDQGGEQYF
TRBJ2-5	TRBV5-4	TRBD2	NA	TGTGCCAGCAGCCCTAGCGGGGGGGCCGTGGGGGAGACCCAGTACTTC	CASSPSGGAVGETQYF
TRBJ2-2	TRBV15	NA	NA	TGTGCCACCAGCAGAGTACGGGGCACCGGGGAGCTGTTTTTT	CATSRVRGTGELFF